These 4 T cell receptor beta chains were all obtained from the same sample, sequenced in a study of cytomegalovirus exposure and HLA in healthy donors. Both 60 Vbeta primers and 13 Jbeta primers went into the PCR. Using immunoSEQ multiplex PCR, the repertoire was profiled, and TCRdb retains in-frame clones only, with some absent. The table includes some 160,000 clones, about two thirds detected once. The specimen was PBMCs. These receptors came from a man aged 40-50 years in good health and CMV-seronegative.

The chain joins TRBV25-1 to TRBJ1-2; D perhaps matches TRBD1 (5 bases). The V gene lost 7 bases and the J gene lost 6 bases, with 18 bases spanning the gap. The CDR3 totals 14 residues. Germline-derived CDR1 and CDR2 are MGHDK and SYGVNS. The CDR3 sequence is CASIAAGGSDGYTF. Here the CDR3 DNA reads TGTGCCAGCATAGCCGCGGGGGGGTCCGATGGCTACACCTTC.

This CDR3 is CASSQDLGADNSPLHF. CDR3 DNA sequence: TGTGCCAGCAGCCAAGATTTAGGGGCCGATAATTCACCCCTCCACTTT. This rearrangement joins TRBV14 to TRBJ1-6, with TRBD1 as a possible D gene (5 bases). The CDR3 has 16 residues. The V end lost 0 bases, the J end lost 5 bases, and 11 bases lay between the germline ends. CDR1 SGHDN and CDR2 FVKESK come from the germline V gene.

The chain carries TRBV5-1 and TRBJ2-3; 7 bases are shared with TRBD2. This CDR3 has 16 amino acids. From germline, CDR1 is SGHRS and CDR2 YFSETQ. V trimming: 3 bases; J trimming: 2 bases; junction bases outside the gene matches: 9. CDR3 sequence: CASSSGGAGDTDTQYF. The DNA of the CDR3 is TGCGCCAGCAGCTCCGGTGGCGCGGGAGACACAGATACGCAGTATTTT.

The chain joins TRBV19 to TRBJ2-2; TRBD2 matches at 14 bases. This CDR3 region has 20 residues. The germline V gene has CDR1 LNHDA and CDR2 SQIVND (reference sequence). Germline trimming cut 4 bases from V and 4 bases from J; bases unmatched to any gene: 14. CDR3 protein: CASSTLGLAGALMATGELFF. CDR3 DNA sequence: TGTGCCAGTAGTACCTTGGGACTAGCGGGAGCACTAATGGCCACCGGGGAGCTGTTTTTT.